The source of this T cell receptor beta chain is a study of blood T cells in healthy people across ages. Through a sample-barcoded 5' primer and a J-beta primer mix, a second PCR was run for roughly 7 to 11 cycles. In TCRdb, the 5' RACE reads were re-called with MiXCR into one record per CDR3 protein. The sample yields hundreds of thousands of distinct CDR3 sequences, 29% seen once. This clonotype was seen repeatedly, ten times or more. Trimming left V 1 base short and J 5 bases short, with 17 bases between. In germline, CDR1 is LNHNV, CDR2 YYDKDF (reference sequence). The CDR3 contains 16 residues. This TCR was recovered from a woman aged 80 or older in good health. Material: blood. The chain joins TRBV15 to TRBJ1-2; no clear D. The CDR3 DNA follows: TGTGCCACCAGCAGAGGATCGGACGGACCCCCATATGGCTACACCTTC. It translates to CATSRGSDGPPYGYTF.